This T cell receptor beta chain appears in the sequencing data of a study of T cells after yellow fever vaccination. V lost 0 bases and J lost 3, with 14 bases in between. The CDR3 length is 16 residues. Germline lookup yields CDR1 SGHRS and CDR2 YFSETQ. TCRdb re-called the 5' RACE reads through MiXCR, storing one row per CDR3 protein. This repertoire shows 340,000 or so distinct CDR3 sequences, around 12% found once; its top ten account for approximately 3.4%. This rearrangement joins TRBV5-1 to TRBJ2-3; weak D call: TRBD1 (6 bases). Here the sequenced sample was CD4+ T cells sorted from PBMCs, taken 15 days after the yellow fever booster vaccination. The sequence was obtained from a man aged 18 to 30 who received the YFV17D yellow fever vaccine. CDR3 residues: CASSLADSWQTDTQYF. The CDR3 bases are TGCGCCAGCAGCTTGGCGGACAGCTGGCAGACAGATACGCAGTATTTT.